This T cell receptor (beta chain) came from a study of control samples from healthy donors and cancer patients. TCRdb's copy holds only in-frame clones and misses some; the assay was immunoSEQ multiplex PCR. Here the sample spans just over 150,000 clones, 93% being singletons. The CDR3 totals 13 residues. The V gene lost 3 bases and the J gene lost 3 bases, with 10 bases spanning the gap. Germline values: CDR1 SGHNT, CDR2 YYREEE (reference sequence). The clonotype originates from a man aged 45-65 years in good health. This chain joins TRBV5-4 and TRBJ2-7; D not resolved. Source material: blood. In nucleotides, the CDR3 is TGTGCCAGCAGCTCTAGGATGGACTACGAGCAGTACTTC. It encodes CASSSRMDYEQYF.